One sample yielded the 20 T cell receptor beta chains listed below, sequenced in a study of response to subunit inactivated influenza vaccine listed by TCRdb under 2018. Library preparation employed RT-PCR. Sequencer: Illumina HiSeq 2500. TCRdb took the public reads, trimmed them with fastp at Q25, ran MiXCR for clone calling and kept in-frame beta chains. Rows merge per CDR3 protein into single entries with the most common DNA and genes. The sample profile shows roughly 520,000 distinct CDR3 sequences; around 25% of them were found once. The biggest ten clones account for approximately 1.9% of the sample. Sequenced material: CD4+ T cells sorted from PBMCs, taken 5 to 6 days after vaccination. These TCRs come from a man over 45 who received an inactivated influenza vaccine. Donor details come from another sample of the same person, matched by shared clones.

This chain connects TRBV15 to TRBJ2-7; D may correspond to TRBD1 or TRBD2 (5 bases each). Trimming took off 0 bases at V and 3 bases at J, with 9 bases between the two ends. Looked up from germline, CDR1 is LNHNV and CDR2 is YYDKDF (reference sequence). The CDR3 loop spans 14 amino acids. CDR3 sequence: CATSRDGGFYEQYF. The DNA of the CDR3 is TGTGCCACCAGCAGAGATGGGGGTTTCTACGAGCAGTACTTC.

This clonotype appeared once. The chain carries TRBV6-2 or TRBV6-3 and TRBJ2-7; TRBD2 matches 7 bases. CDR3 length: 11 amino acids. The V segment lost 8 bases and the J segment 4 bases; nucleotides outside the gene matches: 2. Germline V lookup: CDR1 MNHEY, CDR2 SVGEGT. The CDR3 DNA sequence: TGTGCCAGCGGGAGGGGTTACGAGCAGTACTTC. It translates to CASGRGYEQYF.

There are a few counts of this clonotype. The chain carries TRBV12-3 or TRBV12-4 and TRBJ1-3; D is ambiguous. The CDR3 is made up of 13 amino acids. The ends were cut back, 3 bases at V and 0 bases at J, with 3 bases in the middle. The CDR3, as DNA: TGTGCCAGCAGTTTCACCTCTGGAAACACCATATATTTT. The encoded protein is CASSFTSGNTIYF.

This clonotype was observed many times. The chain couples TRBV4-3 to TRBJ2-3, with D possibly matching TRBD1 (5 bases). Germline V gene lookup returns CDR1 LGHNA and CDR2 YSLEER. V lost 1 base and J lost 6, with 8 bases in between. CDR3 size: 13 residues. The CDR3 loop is CASSQAGRDTQYF. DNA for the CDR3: TGCGCCAGCAGCCAAGCAGGGCGGGATACGCAGTATTTT.

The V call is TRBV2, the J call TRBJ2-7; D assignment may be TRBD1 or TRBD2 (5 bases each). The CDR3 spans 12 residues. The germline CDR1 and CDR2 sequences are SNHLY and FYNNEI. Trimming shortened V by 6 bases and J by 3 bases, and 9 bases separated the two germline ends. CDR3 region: CASRRGFYEQYF. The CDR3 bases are TGTGCCAGCAGGAGGGGATTCTACGAGCAGTACTTC.

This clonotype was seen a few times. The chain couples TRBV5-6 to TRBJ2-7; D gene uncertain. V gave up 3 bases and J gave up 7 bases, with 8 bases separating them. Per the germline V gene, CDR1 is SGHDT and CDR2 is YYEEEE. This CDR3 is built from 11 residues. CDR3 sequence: CASSSIGEQYF. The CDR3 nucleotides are TGTGCCAGCAGCTCCATCGGTGAGCAGTACTTC.

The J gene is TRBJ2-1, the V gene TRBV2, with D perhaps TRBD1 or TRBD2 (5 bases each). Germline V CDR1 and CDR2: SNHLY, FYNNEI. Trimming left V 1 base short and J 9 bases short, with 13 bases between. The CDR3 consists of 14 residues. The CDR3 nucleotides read TGTGCCAGCAGTGAAGTGGGGCCTCGGGGTGAGCAGTTCTTC. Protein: CASSEVGPRGEQFF.

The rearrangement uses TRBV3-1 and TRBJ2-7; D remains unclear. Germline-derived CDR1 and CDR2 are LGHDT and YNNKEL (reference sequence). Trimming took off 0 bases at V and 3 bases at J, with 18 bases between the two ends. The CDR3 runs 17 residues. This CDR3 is CASSQERLGVGNYEQYF. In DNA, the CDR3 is TGTGCCAGCAGCCAAGAGAGGCTTGGTGTAGGGAACTACGAGCAGTACTTC.

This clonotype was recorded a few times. The CDR3 DNA reads TGTGCCAGCAGTCCCAGGGGGGGGTCAGCTAACACTGAAGCTTTCTTT. Translation: CASSPRGGSANTEAFF. This sequence joins TRBV27 and TRBJ1-1, with TRBD1 matching over 7 bases. Trimming cost V 5 bases and J 2 bases; bases outside gene matches: 11. Germline V lookup: CDR1 MNHEY, CDR2 SMNVEV (reference sequence). The CDR3 has 16 residues.

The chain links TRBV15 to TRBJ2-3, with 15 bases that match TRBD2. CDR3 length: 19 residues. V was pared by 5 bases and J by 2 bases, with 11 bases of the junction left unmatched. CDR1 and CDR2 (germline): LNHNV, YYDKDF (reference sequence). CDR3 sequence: CATSSPVGTSGRITDTQYF. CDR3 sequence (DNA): TGTGCCACCAGCTCCCCTGTAGGGACTAGCGGGAGGATCACAGATACGCAGTATTTT.

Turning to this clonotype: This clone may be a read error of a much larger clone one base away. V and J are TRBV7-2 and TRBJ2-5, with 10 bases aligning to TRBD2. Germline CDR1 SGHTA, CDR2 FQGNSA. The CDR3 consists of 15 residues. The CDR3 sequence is CASTLLAGQQEAQYF. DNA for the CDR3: TGTGCCAGCACCCTACTAGCGGGACAACAAGAGGCCCAGTACTTC.

The CDR3 region is CASSDRRGNEQYF. CDR3 nucleotides: TGTGCCAGCAGTGACCGCAGGGGCAACGAGCAGTACTTC. This chain connects TRBV2 to TRBJ2-7; perhaps TRBD1 as D (6 bases). With 3 bases removed from V and 5 bases from J, the gap between germline ends came to 11 bases. The CDR3 consists of 13 residues. Germline V gene sequence: CDR1 SNHLY, CDR2 FYNNEI.

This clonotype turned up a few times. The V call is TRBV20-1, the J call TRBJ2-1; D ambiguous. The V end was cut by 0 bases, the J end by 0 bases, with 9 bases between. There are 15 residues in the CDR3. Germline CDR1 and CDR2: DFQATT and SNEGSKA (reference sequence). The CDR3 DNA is TGCAGTGCTAGAGAACGACAAAGCTCCTACAATGAGCAGTTCTTC. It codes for CSARERQSSYNEQFF.

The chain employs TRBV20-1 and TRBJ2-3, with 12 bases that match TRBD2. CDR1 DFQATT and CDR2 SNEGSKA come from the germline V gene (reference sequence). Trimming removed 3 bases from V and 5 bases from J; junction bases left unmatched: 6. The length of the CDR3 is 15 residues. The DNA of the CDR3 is TGCAGTGCTAGTTTGGCTAGCGGGAGGGGAGATACGCAGTATTTT. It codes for CSASLASGRGDTQYF.

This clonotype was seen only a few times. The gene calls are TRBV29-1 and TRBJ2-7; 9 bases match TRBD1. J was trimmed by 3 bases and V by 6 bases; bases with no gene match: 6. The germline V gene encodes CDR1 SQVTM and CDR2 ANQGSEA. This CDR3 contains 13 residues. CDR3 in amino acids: CSVTGTGLYEQYF. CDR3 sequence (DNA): TGCAGCGTGACCGGGACAGGGCTCTACGAGCAGTACTTC.

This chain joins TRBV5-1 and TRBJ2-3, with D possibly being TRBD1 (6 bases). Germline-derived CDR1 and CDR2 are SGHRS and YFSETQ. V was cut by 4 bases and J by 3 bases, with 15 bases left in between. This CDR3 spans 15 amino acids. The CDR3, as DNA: TGCGCCAGCAGCACCAGGGGCGCTCGGACAGATACGCAGTATTTT. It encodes CASSTRGARTDTQYF.

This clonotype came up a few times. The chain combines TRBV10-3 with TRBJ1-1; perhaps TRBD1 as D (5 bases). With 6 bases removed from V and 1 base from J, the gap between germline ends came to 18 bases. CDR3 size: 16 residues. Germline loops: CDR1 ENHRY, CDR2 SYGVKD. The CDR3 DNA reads TGTGCCATCAGCCAGCTACCGGGACCGACGAACACTGAAGCTTTCTTT. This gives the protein CAISQLPGPTNTEAFF.

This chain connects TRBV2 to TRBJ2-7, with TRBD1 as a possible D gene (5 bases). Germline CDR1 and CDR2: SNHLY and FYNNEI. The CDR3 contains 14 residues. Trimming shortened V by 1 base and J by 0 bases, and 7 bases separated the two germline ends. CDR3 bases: TGTGCCAGCAGTGAAGAGGGGTTCTCCTACGAGCAGTACTTC. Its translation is CASSEEGFSYEQYF.

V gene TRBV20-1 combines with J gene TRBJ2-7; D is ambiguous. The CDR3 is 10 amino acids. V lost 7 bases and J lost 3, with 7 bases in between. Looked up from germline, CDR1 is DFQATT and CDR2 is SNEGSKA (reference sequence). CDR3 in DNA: TGCAGTGTAGGGAACTACGAGCAGTACTTC. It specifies CSVGNYEQYF.

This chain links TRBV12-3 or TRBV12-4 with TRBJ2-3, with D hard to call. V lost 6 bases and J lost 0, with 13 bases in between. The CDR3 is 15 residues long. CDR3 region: CASSPWVGSTDTQYF. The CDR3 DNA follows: TGTGCCAGCAGCCCTTGGGTGGGCAGCACAGATACGCAGTATTTT.